The 10 T cell receptor beta chains in this list originate from one sample, sequenced in a study of shared clonotypes between healthy human individuals. Sequenced by immunoSEQ multiplex PCR; TCRdb stores in-frame clones only, minus some. The table records approximately 2.5 million clones, more than 85% of them present only once. The source material was naive CD4+ T cells from PBMCs. Regarding subset: CD45RA+ positively selected. These receptors originate from a young man in good health. Some clones in this sample may be carry-over from other donors' samples.

Of note for this clone: Distinct nucleotide sequences in the sample also encode this CDR3. This rearrangement joins TRBV11-3 to TRBJ2-3; possible D gene TRBD1, 6 bases. CDR3 length: 15 amino acids. V lost 0 bases and J lost 2, with 9 bases in between. Germline CDR1 SGHNT, CDR2 YENEEA. CDR3 DNA: TGTGCCAGCAGCTTAGATGGACAGTCCACAGATACGCAGTATTTT. Residues: CASSLDGQSTDTQYF.

The rearrangement links TRBV18 to TRBJ2-3; a weak D match, TRBD1 (5 bases). Looked up from germline, CDR1 is KGHSH and CDR2 is LQKENI. Trimming shortened V by 6 bases and J by 2 bases, and 12 bases separated the two germline ends. This CDR3 region has 14 residues. DNA for the CDR3: TGTGCCAGCTCCTCCATAGGGGCCACAGATACGCAGTATTTT. Amino acids: CASSSIGATDTQYF.

The chain uses TRBV5-6 and TRBJ2-3, with 10 bases lining up with TRBD2. Germline CDR1 reads SGHDT; CDR2 reads YYEEEE. V lost 0 bases to trimming and J lost 1 base; unmatched junction nucleotides: 2. The CDR3 spans 16 residues. This chain's CDR3 is CASSLASGRGTDTQYF. The CDR3 region has the DNA TGTGCCAGCAGCTTGGCAAGCGGGAGGGGCACAGATACGCAGTATTTT.

This rearrangement joins TRBV2 to TRBJ2-7; D might be TRBD1 or TRBD2, each matching 5 bases. V was shortened by 7 bases and J by 2 bases, with 15 bases between the two germline ends. CDR1 is SNHLY and CDR2 is FYNNEI in the germline V gene. The CDR3 loop spans 14 amino acids. DNA of the CDR3: TGTGCCAGCACCGATCCCGGGACGGCCTACGAGCAGTACTTC. Amino acid sequence: CASTDPGTAYEQYF. The variable domain in full, completed from reference TRBV2 and TRBJ2-7, reads EPEVTQTPSHQVTQMGQEVILRCVPISNHLYFYWYRQILGQKVEFLVSFYNNEISEKSEIFDDQFSVERPDGSNFTLKIRSTKLEDSAMYFCASTDPGTAYEQYFGPGTRLTVT.

The chain uses TRBV19 and TRBJ2-3; 12 nucleotides agree with TRBD2. This CDR3 comprises 17 residues. V lost 4 bases, J lost 6 bases, and 11 bases stayed unmatched. Germline assignment: CDR1 LNHDA and CDR2 SQIVND (reference sequence). The CDR3 protein is CASSRFPPSGRVDTQYF. CDR3 DNA sequence: TGTGCCAGTAGTAGGTTCCCCCCTAGCGGGAGGGTGGATACGCAGTATTTT.

J is TRBJ2-5 and V is TRBV19; TRBD2 matches at 12 bases. The CDR3 length is 16 residues. V was clipped by 4 bases and J by 2 bases; unmatched bases: 5. From germline, CDR1 is LNHDA and CDR2 SQIVND (reference sequence). CDR3 sequence reads: CASSKLTSGGQETQYF. In nucleotides, the CDR3 is TGTGCCAGTAGTAAATTGACTAGCGGGGGACAAGAGACCCAGTACTTC.

The chain has TRBV6-1 and TRBJ2-2, with a weak D call TRBD2 (6 bases). Germline CDR1 is MNHNS and CDR2 is SASEGT. The ends were cut back, 0 bases at V and 5 bases at J, with 19 bases in the middle. The CDR3 consists of 18 residues. Here the CDR3 reads CASSEALGRLWQTGELFF. CDR3 coding DNA: TGTGCCAGCAGTGAAGCGTTAGGGAGGTTATGGCAGACCGGGGAGCTGTTTTTT.

The CDR3 protein is CASSLQGSPGANVLTF. CDR3 nucleotide sequence: TGCGCCAGCAGCCTGCAGGGGTCTCCTGGGGCCAACGTCCTGACTTTC. The J gene is TRBJ2-6, the V gene TRBV5-1; tentatively, D is TRBD1 (6 bases). Trimming cost V 4 bases and J 2 bases, with 13 bases left between them. CDR3 length: 16 amino acids. CDR1 is SGHRS, CDR2 YFSETQ, per germline.

CDR3 nucleotides: TGCGCCAGCAGCCTGGATGGACAGGGGCCCTACGAGCAGTACTTC. It encodes CASSLDGQGPYEQYF. The V call is TRBV5-1, the J call TRBJ2-7; 9 positions agree with TRBD1. This CDR3 contains 15 residues. The germline CDR1 and CDR2 sequences are SGHRS and YFSETQ. The V gene end was trimmed by 4 bases and the J gene end by 2 bases; junction bases not matched to a gene: 7.

This clone appeared a single time. The chain links TRBV7-2 to TRBJ1-2; D is unresolved. V lost 5 bases, J lost 2 bases, and 15 bases lay in between. This CDR3 is 15 amino acids long. Per the germline V gene, CDR1 is SGHTA and CDR2 is FQGNSA. In DNA form, the CDR3 reads TGTGCCAGCAGCCCGAAGGTTCGGCTGAACTATGGCTACACCTTC. Its protein product is CASSPKVRLNYGYTF.